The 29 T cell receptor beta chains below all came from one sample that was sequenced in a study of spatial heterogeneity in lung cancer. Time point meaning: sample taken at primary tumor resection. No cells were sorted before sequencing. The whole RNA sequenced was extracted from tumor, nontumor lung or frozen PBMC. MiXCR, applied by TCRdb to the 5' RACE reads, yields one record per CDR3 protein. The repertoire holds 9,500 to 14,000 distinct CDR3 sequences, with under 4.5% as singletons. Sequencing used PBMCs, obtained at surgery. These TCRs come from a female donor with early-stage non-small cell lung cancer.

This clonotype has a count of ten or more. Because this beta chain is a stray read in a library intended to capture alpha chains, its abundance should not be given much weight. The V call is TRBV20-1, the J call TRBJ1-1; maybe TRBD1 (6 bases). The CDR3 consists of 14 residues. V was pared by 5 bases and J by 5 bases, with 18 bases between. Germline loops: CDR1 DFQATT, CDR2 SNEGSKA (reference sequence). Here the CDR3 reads CSAHRRGARTEAFF. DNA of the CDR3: TGCAGTGCTCACAGGCGGGGGGCGCGAACTGAAGCTTTCTTT.

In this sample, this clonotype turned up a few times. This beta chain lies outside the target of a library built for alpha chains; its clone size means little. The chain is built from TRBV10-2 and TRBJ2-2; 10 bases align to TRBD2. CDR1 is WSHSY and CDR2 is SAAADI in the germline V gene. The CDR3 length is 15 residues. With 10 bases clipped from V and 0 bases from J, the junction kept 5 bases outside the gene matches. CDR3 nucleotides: TGCGCCACCTTAGCGGGGGGCTCGAACACCGGGGAGCTGTTTTTT. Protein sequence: CATLAGGSNTGELFF.

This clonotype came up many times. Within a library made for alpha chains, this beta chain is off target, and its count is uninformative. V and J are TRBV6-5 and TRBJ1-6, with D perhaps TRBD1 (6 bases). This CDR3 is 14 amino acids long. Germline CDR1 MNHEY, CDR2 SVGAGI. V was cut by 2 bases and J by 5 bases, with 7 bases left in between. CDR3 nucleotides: TGTGCCAGCAGTTACGGGGGGCATAATTCACCCCTCCACTTT. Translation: CASSYGGHNSPLHF.

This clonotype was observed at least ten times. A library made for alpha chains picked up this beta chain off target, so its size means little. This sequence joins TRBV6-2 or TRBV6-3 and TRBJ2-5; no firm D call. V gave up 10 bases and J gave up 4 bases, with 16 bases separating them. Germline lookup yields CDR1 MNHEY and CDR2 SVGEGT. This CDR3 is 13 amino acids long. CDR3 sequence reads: CATRPTARETQYF. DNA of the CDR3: TGTGCCACCCGCCCGACGGCAAGAGAGACCCAGTACTTC.

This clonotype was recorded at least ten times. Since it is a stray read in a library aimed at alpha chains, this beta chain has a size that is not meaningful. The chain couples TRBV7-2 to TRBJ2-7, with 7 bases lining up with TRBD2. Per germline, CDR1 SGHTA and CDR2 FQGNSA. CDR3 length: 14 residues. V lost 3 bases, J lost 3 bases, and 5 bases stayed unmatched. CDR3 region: CASSFGGRDYEQYF. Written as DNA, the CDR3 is TGTGCCAGCAGCTTTGGAGGGAGGGACTACGAGCAGTACTTC.

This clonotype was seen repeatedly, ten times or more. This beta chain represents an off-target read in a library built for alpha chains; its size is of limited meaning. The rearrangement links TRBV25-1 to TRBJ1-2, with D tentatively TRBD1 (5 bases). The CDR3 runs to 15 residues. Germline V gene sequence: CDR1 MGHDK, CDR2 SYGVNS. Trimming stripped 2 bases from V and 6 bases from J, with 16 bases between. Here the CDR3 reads CASSEPGRGGHGYTF. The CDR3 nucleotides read TGTGCCAGCAGTGAACCAGGGCGCGGCGGGCATGGCTACACCTTC.

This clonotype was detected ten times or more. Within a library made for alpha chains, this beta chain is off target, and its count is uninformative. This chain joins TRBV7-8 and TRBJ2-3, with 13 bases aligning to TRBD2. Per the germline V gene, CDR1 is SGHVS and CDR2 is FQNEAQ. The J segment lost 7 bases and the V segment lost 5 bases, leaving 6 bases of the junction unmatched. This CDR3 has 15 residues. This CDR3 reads CASSPGTSGTYTQYF. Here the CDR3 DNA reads TGTGCCAGCAGCCCAGGGACTAGCGGGACTTATACGCAGTATTTT.

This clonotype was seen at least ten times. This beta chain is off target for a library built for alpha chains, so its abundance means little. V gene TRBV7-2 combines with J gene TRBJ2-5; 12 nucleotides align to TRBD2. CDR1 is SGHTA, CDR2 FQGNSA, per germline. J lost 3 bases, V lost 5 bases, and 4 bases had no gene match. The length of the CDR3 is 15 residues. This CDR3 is CASSPWTSGEETQYF. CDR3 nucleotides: TGTGCCAGCAGCCCCTGGACTAGCGGGGAAGAGACCCAGTACTTC. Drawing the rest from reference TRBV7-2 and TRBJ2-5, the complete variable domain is GAGVSQSPSNKVTEKGKDVELRCDPISGHTALYWYRQSLGQGLEFLIYFQGNSAPDKSGLPSDRFSAERTGGSVSTLTIQRTQQEDSAVYLCASSPWTSGEETQYFGPGTRLLVL.

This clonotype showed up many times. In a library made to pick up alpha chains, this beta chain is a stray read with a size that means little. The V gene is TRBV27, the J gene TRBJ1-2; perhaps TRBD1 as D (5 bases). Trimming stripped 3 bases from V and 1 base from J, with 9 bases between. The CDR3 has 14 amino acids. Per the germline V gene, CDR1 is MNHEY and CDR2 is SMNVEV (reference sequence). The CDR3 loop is CASSFVDSNYGYTF. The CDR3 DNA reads TGTGCCAGCAGTTTTGTTGACAGTAACTATGGCTACACCTTC.

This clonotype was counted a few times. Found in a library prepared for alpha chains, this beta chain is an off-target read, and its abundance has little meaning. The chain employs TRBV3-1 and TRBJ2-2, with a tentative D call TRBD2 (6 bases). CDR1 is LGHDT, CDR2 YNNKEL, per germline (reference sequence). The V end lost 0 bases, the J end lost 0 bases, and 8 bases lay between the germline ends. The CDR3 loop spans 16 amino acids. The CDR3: CASSQERGPNTGELFF. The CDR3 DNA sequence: TGTGCCAGCAGCCAAGAGCGGGGACCGAACACCGGGGAGCTGTTTTTT.

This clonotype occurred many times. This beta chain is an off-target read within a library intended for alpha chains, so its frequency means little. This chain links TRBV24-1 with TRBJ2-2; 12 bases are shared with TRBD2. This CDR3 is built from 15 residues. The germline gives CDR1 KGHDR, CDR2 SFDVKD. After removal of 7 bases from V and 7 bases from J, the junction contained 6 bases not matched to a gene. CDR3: CATSPSGRAVGELFF. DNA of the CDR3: TGTGCCACCAGCCCTAGCGGGAGGGCCGTCGGGGAGCTGTTTTTT.

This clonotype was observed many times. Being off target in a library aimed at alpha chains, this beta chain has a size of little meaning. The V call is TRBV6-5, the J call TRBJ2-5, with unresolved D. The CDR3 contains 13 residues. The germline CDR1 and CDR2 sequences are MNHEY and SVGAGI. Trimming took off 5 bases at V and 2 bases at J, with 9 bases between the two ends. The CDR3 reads CASSLDTQETQYF. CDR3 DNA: TGTGCCAGCAGTCTCGACACGCAAGAGACCCAGTACTTC.

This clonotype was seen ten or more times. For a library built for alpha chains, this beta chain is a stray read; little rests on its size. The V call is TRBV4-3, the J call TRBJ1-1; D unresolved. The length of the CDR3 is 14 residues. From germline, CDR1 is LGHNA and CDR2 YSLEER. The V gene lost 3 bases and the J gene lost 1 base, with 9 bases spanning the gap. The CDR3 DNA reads TGCGCCAGCAGCCAGAAGGTACAGAACACTGAAGCTTTCTTT. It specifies CASSQKVQNTEAFF.

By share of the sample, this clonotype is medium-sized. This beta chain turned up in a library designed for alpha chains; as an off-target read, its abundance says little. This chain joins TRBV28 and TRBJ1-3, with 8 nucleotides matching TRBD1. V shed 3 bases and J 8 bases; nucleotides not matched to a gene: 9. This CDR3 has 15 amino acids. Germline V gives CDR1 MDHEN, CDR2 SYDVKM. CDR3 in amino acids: CASSFTPHRGDTIYF. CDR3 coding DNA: TGTGCCAGCAGTTTTACGCCGCACAGGGGGGACACCATATATTTT.

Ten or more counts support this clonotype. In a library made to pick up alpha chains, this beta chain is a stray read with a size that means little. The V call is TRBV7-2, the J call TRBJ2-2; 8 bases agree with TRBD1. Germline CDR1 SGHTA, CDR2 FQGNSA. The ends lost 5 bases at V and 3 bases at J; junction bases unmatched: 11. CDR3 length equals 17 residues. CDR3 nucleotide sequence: TGTGCCAGCAGCCCATCCGGGCGACAGGGGTACACCGGGGAGCTGTTTTTT. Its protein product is CASSPSGRQGYTGELFF.

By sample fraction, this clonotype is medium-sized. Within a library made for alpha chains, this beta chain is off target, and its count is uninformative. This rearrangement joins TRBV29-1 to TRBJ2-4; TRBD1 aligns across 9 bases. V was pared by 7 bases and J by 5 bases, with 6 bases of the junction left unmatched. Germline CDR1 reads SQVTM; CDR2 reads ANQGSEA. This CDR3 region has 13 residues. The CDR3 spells CSAGQGQENIQYF. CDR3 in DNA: TGCAGCGCCGGACAGGGGCAAGAAAACATTCAGTACTTC.

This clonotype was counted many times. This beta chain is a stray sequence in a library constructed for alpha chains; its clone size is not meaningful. CDR3 protein: CREGEGNTEAFF. Here the CDR3 DNA reads TGCAGAGAGGGGGAGGGGAACACTGAAGCTTTCTTT. The chain employs TRBV20-1 and TRBJ1-1; TRBD1 is a possible D gene (6 bases). CDR3 length: 12 residues. Per germline, CDR1 DFQATT and CDR2 SNEGSKA (reference sequence).

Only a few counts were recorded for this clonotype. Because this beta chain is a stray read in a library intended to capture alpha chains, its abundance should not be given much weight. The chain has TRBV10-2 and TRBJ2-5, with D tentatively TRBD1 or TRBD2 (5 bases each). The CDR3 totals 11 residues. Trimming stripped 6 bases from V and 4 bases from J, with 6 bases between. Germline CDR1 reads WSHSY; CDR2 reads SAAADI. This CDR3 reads CASRRGETQYF. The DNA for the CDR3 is TGCGCCAGCAGGAGGGGAGAGACCCAGTACTTC.

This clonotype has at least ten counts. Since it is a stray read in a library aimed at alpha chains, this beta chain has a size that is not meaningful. This CDR3 reads CASSLGLAGGPQTQYF. CDR3 nucleotide sequence: TGTGCCAGCAGCTTAGGGTTAGCGGGAGGGCCGCAGACCCAGTACTTC. J is TRBJ2-5 and V is TRBV7-2, with TRBD2 matching over 11 bases. The CDR3 contains 16 residues. Germline V CDR1 and CDR2: SGHTA, FQGNSA. Unmatched junction bases numbered 7, after V lost 1 base and J lost 6 bases.

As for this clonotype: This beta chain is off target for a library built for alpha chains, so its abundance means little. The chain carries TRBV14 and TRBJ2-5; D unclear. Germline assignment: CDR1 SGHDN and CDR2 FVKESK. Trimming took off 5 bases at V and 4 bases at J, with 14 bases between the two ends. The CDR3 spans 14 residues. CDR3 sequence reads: CASSSPLGPETQYF. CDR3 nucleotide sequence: TGTGCCAGCAGCTCCCCCTTGGGTCCAGAGACCCAGTACTTC.

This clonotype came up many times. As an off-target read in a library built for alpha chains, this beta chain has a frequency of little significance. DNA of the CDR3: TGCAGTGCTAAGGGTCAGCCACCAGAAAAACTGTTTTTT. Protein: CSAKGQPPEKLFF. The V and J genes are TRBV20-1 and TRBJ1-4; D unclear. The CDR3 totals 13 residues. The V gene's germline CDR1 is DFQATT and CDR2 SNEGSKA (reference sequence). Trimming removed 4 bases from V and 8 bases from J, with 14 bases in between.

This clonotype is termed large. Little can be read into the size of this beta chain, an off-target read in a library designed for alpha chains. For the CDR3, the DNA is TGCGCCAGCAGCTTGGGGGTAAGGGATCAGCCCCAGCATTTT. Its translation is CASSLGVRDQPQHF. The J gene is TRBJ1-5, the V gene TRBV5-1, with D uncertain. CDR1 and CDR2 (germline): SGHRS, YFSETQ. V lost 0 bases and J lost 5, with 9 bases in between. The CDR3 loop spans 14 amino acids.

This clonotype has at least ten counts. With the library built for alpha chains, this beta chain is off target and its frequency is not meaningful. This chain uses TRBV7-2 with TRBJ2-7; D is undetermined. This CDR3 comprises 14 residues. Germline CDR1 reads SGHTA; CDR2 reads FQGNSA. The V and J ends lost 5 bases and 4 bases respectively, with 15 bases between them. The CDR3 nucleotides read TGTGCCAGCAGCGTCGATAATGCTCCTTACGAGCAGTACTTC. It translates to CASSVDNAPYEQYF.

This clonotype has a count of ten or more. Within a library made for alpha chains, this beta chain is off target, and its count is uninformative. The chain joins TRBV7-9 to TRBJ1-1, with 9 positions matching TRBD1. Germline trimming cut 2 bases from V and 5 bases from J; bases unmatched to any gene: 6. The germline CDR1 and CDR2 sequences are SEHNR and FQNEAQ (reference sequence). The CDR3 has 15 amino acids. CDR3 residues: CASSLIGTGKTEAFF. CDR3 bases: TGTGCCAGCAGCTTAATCGGGACAGGGAAGACTGAAGCTTTCTTT. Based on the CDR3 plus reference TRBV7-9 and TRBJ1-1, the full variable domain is DTGVSQNPRHKITKRGQNVTFRCDPISEHNRLYWYRQTLGQGPEFLTYFQNEAQLEKSRLLSDRFSAERPKGSFSTLEIQRTEQGDSAMYLCASSLIGTGKTEAFFGQGTRLTVV.

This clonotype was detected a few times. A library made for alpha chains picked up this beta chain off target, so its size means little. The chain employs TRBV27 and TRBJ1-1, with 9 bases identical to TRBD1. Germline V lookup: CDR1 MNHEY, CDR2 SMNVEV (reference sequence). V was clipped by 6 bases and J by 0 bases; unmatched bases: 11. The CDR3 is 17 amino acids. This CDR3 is CASSPGTGRYMNTEAFF. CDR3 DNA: TGTGCCAGCAGCCCCGGGACAGGGAGGTACATGAACACTGAAGCTTTCTTT.

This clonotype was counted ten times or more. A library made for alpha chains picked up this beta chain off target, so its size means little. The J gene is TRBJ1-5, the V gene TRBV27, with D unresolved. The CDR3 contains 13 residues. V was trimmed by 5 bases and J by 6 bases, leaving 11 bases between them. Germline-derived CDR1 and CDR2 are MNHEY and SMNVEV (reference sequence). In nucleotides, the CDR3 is TGTGCCAGCAGTGAGGGCGCAGGTCAGCCCCAGCATTTT. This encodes CASSEGAGQPQHF.

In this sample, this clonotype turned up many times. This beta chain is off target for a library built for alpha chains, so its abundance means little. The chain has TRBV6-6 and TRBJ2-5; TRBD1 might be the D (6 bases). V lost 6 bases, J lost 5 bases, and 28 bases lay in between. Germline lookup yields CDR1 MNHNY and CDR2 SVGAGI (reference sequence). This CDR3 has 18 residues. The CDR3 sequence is CASRGTQGYSLDGETQYF. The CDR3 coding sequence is TGTGCCAGCAGGGGAACACAGGGTTACTCGCTCGACGGCGAGACCCAGTACTTC.

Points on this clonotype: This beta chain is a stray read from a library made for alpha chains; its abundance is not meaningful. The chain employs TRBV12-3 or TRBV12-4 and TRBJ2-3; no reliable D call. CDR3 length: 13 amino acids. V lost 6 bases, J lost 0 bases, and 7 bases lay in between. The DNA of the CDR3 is TGTGCCAGCAGCCGCCCTAGCACAGATACGCAGTATTTT. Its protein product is CASSRPSTDTQYF.

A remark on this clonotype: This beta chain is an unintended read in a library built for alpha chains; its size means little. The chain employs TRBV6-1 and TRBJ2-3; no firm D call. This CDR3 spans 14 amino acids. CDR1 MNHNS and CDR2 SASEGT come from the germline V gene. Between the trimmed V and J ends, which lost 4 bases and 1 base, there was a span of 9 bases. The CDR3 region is CASSVDPGTDTQYF. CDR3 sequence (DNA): TGTGCCAGCAGTGTGGATCCCGGCACAGATACGCAGTATTTT.